This TCR beta chain was recorded in a study of OX40 agonist ivuxolimab in advanced cancers. Study-level information: An agonistic anti-OX40 (CD134) antibody, ivuxolimab, was used to treat the patients.

Clones were sequenced by immunoSEQ multiplex PCR, and TCRdb holds only the in-frame ones, with some missing. Of about 58,000 clones in the sample, roughly 84% were seen once. The CDR3 is 14 amino acids. Germline CDR1 reads LNHDA; CDR2 reads SQIVND (reference sequence). The ends were cut back, 1 base at V and 2 bases at J, with 8 bases in the middle. Study results and limitations: CD4+ and CD8+ blood T cells expanded clonally by week 6 at 0.1 to 3.0 mg/kg.

A remark on this clone: Its target is unknown.

The J gene is TRBJ1-2, the V gene TRBV19, with D unclear. The sequenced sample was CD4+ or CD8+ T cells sorted from blood, obtained in a trial of the OX40 agonist ivuxolimab. The sequence was obtained from an adult with an advanced solid tumor such as melanoma, head and neck, liver or kidney cancer. The chain's CDR3 is CASSIVAGNYGYTF. The CDR3 nucleotides read TGTGCCAGTAGTATAGTTGCGGGAAACTATGGCTACACCTTC.